A few counts support the clone carrying this T cell receptor beta chain. This record belongs to a study of blood T cell repertoires in COVID-19. Study at large: Spain, Italy and the United States supplied samples that represented acute and convalescent COVID-19. T cells, B-cell-depleted T cells, or PBMCs supplied cDNA or gDNA.

The authors' processing: Amplification with reference gene primers provided the estimates of nucleated cell counts. Generated by immunoSEQ multiplex PCR, the TCRdb table keeps only in-frame clones and is missing some. The V and J calls and clone size were taken over from that table, and D and trimming were inferred from the DNA. The sample has about 98,000 clones, approximately 81% seen once. The origin of this receptor is a woman at least 80 years old with acute or convalescent COVID-19. The specimen was peripheral blood.

The CDR3 reads CASSVQSQETQYF. The CDR3 nucleotides are TGTGCCAGTAGTGTCCAGTCCCAAGAGACCCAGTACTTC. The chain links TRBV19 to TRBJ2-5; D not certain. Per germline, CDR1 LNHDA and CDR2 SQIVND (reference sequence). The CDR3 has 13 amino acids. Trimming took 5 bases from V and 1 from J, leaving 8 bases between them.